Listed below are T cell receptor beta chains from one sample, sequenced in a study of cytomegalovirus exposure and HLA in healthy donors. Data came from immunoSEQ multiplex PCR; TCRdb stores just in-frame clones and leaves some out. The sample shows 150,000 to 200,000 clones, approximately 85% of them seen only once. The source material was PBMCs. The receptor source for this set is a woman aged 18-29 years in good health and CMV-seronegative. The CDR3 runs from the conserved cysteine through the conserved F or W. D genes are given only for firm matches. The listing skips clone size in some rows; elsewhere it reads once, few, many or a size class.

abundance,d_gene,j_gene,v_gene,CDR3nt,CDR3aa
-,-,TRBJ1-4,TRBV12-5,TGTGCTAGTGGTTCGCGAGAACGTAATGAAAAACTGTTTTTT,CASGSRERNEKLFF
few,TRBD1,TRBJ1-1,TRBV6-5,TGTGCCAGCAGTTACATGGGACAGTTGAACACTGAAGCTTTCTTT,CASSYMGQLNTEAFF
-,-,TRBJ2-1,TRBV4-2,TGTGCCAGCAGCCCGGGACTTCAAAATGAGCAGTTCTTC,CASSPGLQNEQFF
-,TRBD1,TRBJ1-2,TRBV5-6,TGTGCCAGCAGCCCGATCCGGGACAGGGCGCTTAATGGCTACACCTTC,CASSPIRDRALNGYTF
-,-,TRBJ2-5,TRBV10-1,TGCGCCAGCAGTGGACTTGCGCAAGAGACCCAGTACTTC,CASSGLAQETQYF
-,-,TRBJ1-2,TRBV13,TGTGCCAGCAGCTTGTCTCCGGGCCCGGAGGGAAATGGCTACACCTTC,CASSLSPGPEGNGYTF
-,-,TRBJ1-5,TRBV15,TGTGCCACCGGATACAGGAGAAATCAGCCCCAGCATTTT,CATGYRRNQPQHF
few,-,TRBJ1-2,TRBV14,TGTGCCAGCAGCCAAGGTGGAACAGGCAACTATGGCTACACCTTC,CASSQGGTGNYGYTF
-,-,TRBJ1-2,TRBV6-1,TGTGCCAGCAGTGGGGAGGTCAACTATGGCTACACCTTC,CASSGEVNYGYTF
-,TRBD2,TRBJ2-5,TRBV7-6,TGTGCCAGCAGCTTAGGTAGCGGGGGGGCGCAAGAGACCCAGTACTTC,CASSLGSGGAQETQYF
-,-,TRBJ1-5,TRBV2,TGTGCCAGCAGTGGAGACCGGAGGAGCAATCAGCCCCAGCATTTT,CASSGDRRSNQPQHF
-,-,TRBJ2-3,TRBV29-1,TGCAGCGTTCTAAGAACTGACACAGATACGCAGTATTTT,CSVLRTDTDTQYF
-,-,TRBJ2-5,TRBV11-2,TGTGCCAGCAGCTTAGGTCGGGACATCATCCAAGAGACCCAGTACTTC,CASSLGRDIIQETQYF